Listed below are T cell receptor beta chains from one sample, sequenced in a study of blood T cell repertoires in COVID-19. Assay used: immunoSEQ multiplex PCR; TCRdb lists only in-frame clones, some missing. The table includes approximately 260,000 clones, approximately 90% detected once. Specimen: peripheral blood. All receptors come from a man aged 18 to 30 with active or convalescent COVID-19. Both conserved end residues are part of each CDR3. A D gene is named only where the DNA matches it firmly. Size values are once, few and many counts, or a class for expanded clones, and some rows have none.

d_call	v_call	j_call	clone_size	cdr3_length	cdr3_aa	cdr3_nt
TRBD2	TRBV6-6	TRBJ2-1	.	18	CASSPQAPGLAGAREQFF	TGTGCCAGCAGTCCTCAAGCCCCAGGACTAGCGGGAGCGCGTGAGCAGTTCTTC
TRBD1	TRBV5-1	TRBJ1-2	few	14	CASSSPGGEHGYTF	TGCGCCAGCAGCTCACCAGGGGGCGAGCATGGCTACACCTTC
TRBD2	TRBV7-3	TRBJ2-1	.	15	CASSSILAGVNEQFF	TGTGCCAGCAGCTCAATACTAGCGGGAGTGAATGAGCAGTTCTTC
TRBD1	TRBV11-3	TRBJ1-1	.	15	CASSLAIRGQTEAFF	TGTGCCAGCAGCTTAGCTATCAGGGGACAGACTGAAGCTTTCTTT
.	TRBV30	TRBJ2-1	.	13	CAYAGLTYNEQFF	TGTGCCTATGCGGGACTCACCTACAATGAGCAGTTCTTC
TRBD1	TRBV5-5	TRBJ1-1	.	15	CASSFTGGLNTEAFF	TGTGCCAGCAGCTTTACAGGGGGCTTGAACACTGAAGCTTTCTTT
TRBD1	TRBV30	TRBJ1-6	.	13	CAWTGQGNSPLHF	TGTGCCTGGACGGGACAGGGAAATTCACCCCTCCACTTT
TRBD2	TRBV9	TRBJ2-7	.	16	CASSPSRVGGTYEQYF	TGTGCCAGCAGCCCCAGCCGGGTGGGGGGGACCTACGAGCAGTACTTC
TRBD2	TRBV20-1	TRBJ2-7	.	13	CSASSGTQYEQYF	TGCAGTGCTAGTAGCGGGACCCAATACGAGCAGTACTTC
.	TRBV24-1	TRBJ2-3	.	11	CATSASLTQYF	TGTGCCACCAGTGCCTCCCTTACGCAGTATTTT
.	TRBV30	TRBJ2-7	.	15	CAWSKPGSGSYEQYF	TGTGCCTGGAGTAAGCCGGGATCCGGCTCCTACGAGCAGTACTTC
.	TRBV11-3	TRBJ2-2	.	16	CASSLLARSVAGELFF	TGTGCCAGCAGCTTACTAGCCAGGTCGGTCGCCGGGGAGCTGTTTTTT
TRBD2	TRBV7-9	TRBJ2-3	once	15	CASSTGGRAADTQYF	TGTGCCAGCAGCACAGGCGGGAGGGCGGCAGATACGCAGTATTTT
.	TRBV7-3	TRBJ2-3	.	14	CASSHDSSTDTQYF	TGTGCCAGCAGCCACGACAGTAGCACAGATACGCAGTATTTT
TRBD1	TRBV4-2	TRBJ2-7	.	15	CASSQAGQSNYEQYF	TGTGCCAGCAGCCAAGCGGGACAGTCAAATTACGAGCAGTACTTC
.	TRBV2	TRBJ2-7	few	13	CASNRDISYEQYF	TGTGCCAGCAACAGGGATATCTCCTACGAGCAGTACTTC
.	TRBV10-2	TRBJ2-7	.	17	CASSESKFYRGSYEQYF	TGCGCCAGCAGTGAGTCGAAGTTTTATAGGGGGTCCTACGAGCAGTACTTC
TRBD1	TRBV4-1	TRBJ2-5	.	17	CASSRGQGQGNQETQYF	TGCGCCAGCAGCCGGGGACAGGGCCAGGGGAATCAAGAGACCCAGTACTTC
TRBD2	TRBV5-4	TRBJ2-5	.	16	CASSSAGGPSGETQYF	TGTGCCAGCAGCTCGGCGGGGGGGCCTTCGGGAGAGACCCAGTACTTC
.	TRBV14	TRBJ2-2	.	12	CASSHGQGELFF	TGTGCCAGCAGCCATGGACAAGGGGAGCTGTTTTTT
.	TRBV7-9	TRBJ2-1	once	13	CASSRRGGDEQFF	TGTGCCAGCAGCCGAAGGGGGGGCGATGAGCAGTTCTTC
.	TRBV27	TRBJ1-6	.	16	CASSRTPSSYNSPLHF	TGTGCCAGCAGTAGGACACCAAGCTCCTATAATTCACCCCTCCACTTT
TRBD1	TRBV15	TRBJ2-7	.	18	CATSRDLSRGQGPYEQYF	TGTGCCACCAGCAGAGATCTATCGAGGGGACAGGGTCCCTACGAGCAGTACTTC
.	TRBV5-1	TRBJ2-7	.	15	CASSLAGDRYYEQYF	TGCGCCAGCAGCTTGGCGGGAGACAGATACTACGAGCAGTACTTC
TRBD1	TRBV5-1	TRBJ1-1	.	15	CASSRDGQGGTEAFF	TGCGCCAGCAGCCGAGATGGACAGGGCGGGACTGAAGCTTTCTTT
TRBD2	TRBV14	TRBJ2-1	once	17	CASSQEWTSGEYNEQFF	TGTGCCAGCAGCCAAGAATGGACTAGCGGGGAATACAATGAGCAGTTCTTC
TRBD2	TRBV2	TRBJ2-1	.	16	CASISGGAPIMNEQFF	TGTGCCAGCATTAGCGGGGGGGCCCCAATAATGAATGAGCAGTTCTTC
.	TRBV3-1/TRBV3-2	TRBJ2-2	.	14	CASTDQGLGGELFF	TGTGCCAGCACCGACCAGGGGTTGGGCGGGGAGCTGTTTTTT
.	TRBV7-9	TRBJ1-2	.	12	CASSLGQNGYTF	TGTGCCAGCAGCTTAGGACAGAATGGCTACACCTTC